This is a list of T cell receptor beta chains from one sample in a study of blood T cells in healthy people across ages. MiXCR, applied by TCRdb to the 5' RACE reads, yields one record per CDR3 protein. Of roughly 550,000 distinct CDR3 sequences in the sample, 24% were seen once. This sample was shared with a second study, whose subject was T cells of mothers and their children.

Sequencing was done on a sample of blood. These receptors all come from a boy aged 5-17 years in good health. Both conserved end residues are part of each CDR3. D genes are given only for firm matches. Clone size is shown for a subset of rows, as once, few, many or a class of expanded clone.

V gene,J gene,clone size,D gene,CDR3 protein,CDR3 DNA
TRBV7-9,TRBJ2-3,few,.,CASSLSWGGDTQYF,TGTGCCAGCAGCTTAAGCTGGGGAGGAGATACGCAGTATTTT
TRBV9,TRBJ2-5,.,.,CASSLHRAGSGETQYF,TGTGCCAGCAGCTTACACCGGGCGGGGAGCGGTGAGACCCAGTACTTC
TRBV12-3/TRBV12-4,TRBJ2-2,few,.,CASSLSRRTGELFF,TGTGCCAGCAGTTTAAGTAGGCGGACCGGGGAGCTGTTTTTT
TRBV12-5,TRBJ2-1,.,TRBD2,CASGVAGGRLFF,TGTGCTAGTGGTGTGGCGGGAGGGCGACTGTTCTTC
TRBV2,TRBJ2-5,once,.,CASSERRVETQYF,TGTGCCAGCAGCGAACGCAGGGTTGAGACCCAGTACTTC
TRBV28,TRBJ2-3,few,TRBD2,CASGLGLAGDSDTQYF,TGTGCCAGCGGTTTAGGGCTAGCGGGAGACTCAGATACGCAGTATTTT
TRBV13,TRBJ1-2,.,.,CASTTGGNYGYTF,TGTGCCAGCACCACGGGCGGTAACTATGGCTACACCTTC
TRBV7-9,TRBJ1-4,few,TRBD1,CASSKRTGGREKLFF,TGTGCCAGCAGCAAACGGACAGGGGGTAGGGAAAAACTGTTTTTT
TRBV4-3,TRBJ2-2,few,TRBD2,CASSQEIRAGGAGELFF,TGCGCCAGCAGCCAAGAAATACGAGCGGGAGGGGCCGGGGAGCTGTTTTTT
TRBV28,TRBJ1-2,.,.,CASSQSLNYGYTF,TGTGCCAGCAGCCAAAGCCTGAACTATGGCTACACCTTC
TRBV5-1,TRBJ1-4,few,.,CASSPSGAQANEKLFF,TGCGCCAGCAGCCCGTCAGGGGCTCAAGCTAATGAAAAACTGTTTTTT
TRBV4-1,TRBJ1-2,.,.,CASSQAGPNYGYTF,TGCGCCAGCAGCCAAGCAGGGCCTAACTATGGCTACACCTTC
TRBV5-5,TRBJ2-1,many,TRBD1,CASSLGDSSFYNEQFF,TGTGCCAGCAGCTTGGGGGACAGTTCTTTCTACAATGAGCAGTTCTTC
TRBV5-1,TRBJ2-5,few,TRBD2,CASSEMGLADDSKTQYF,TGCGCCAGCAGCGAGATGGGACTAGCGGACGATTCGAAGACCCAGTACTTC
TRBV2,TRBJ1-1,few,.,CASSEALRHTEAFF,TGTGCCAGCAGTGAAGCGCTGCGTCACACTGAAGCTTTCTTT
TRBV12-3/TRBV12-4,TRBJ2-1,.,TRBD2,CASSPLETSGQQFF,TGTGCCAGCAGCCCACTCGAGACTAGCGGTCAACAGTTCTTC
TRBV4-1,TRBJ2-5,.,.,CASSQCRRGCEETQYF,TGCGCCAGCAGCCAATGTCGCCGGGGGTGTGAAGAGACCCAGTACTTC
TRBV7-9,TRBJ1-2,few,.,CASSFEDRGRGYTF,TGTGCCAGCAGCTTTGAAGACCGGGGACGCGGCTACACCTTC
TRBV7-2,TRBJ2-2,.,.,CASTPGPGGPLTGELFF,TGTGCCAGCACCCCAGGTCCCGGGGGGCCTTTGACCGGGGAGCTGTTTTTT
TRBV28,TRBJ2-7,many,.,CASSLTGFYEQYF,TGTGCCAGCAGTCTCACAGGGTTCTACGAGCAGTACTTC
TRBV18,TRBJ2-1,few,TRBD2,CASSPRYQGGINNEQFF,TGTGCCAGCTCACCACGATACCAGGGAGGGATTAACAATGAGCAGTTCTTC
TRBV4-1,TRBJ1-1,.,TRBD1,CASSRTGTGAPEAFF,TGCGCCAGCAGCCGAACCGGGACAGGGGCTCCTGAAGCTTTCTTT
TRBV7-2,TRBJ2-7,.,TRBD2,CASSYGGSGYEQYF,TGTGCCAGCAGCTACGGCGGGAGTGGGTACGAGCAGTACTTC
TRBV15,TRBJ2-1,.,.,CATSIRDTSYNEQFF,TGTGCCACCAGCATCCGGGACACGTCCTACAATGAGCAGTTCTTC
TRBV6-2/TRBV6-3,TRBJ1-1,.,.,CASSYIRGSRPDRSVEAFF,TGTGCCAGCAGTTACATCAGGGGCTCTCGGCCTGACCGAAGCGTTGAAGCTTTCTTT
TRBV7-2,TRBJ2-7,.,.,CASSLGRSGEQYF,TGTGCCAGCAGCTTAGGGCGTTCGGGCGAGCAGTACTTC